One sample yielded the 13 T cell receptor beta chains listed below, sequenced in a study of blood T cell repertoires in COVID-19. Measured with immunoSEQ multiplex PCR; TCRdb has only the in-frame clones, and not every one. The sample yields around 140,000 clones, around 80% seen once. Input material: peripheral blood. The source is a man in his sixties or seventies who had recovered from COVID-19.

The chain has TRBV7-3 and TRBJ2-3; 11 bases agree with TRBD2. CDR1 and CDR2 from the germline V gene are SGHTA and FQGTGA. V lost 5 bases, J lost 1 base, and 8 bases stayed unmatched. CDR3 size: 17 residues. The CDR3 is CASSPLAGGVGTDTQYF. The CDR3 DNA reads as TGTGCCAGCAGCCCCCTAGCGGGGGGTGTGGGCACAGATACGCAGTATTTT.

Points on this clone: This CDR3 is also generated by other DNA sequences in the sample. This chain links TRBV9 with TRBJ1-3, with a tentative D call TRBD1 (5 bases). This CDR3 has 15 amino acids. The germline V and J ends were trimmed by 2 bases and 0 bases, with 9 bases remaining between them. Germline V gene sequence: CDR1 SGDLS, CDR2 YYNGEE. The CDR3 nucleotides are TGTGCCAGCAGCGTTTCAGGGAACTCTGGAAACACCATATATTTT. Residues: CASSVSGNSGNTIYF. The complete variable domain, with remaining parts taken from reference TRBV9 and TRBJ1-3, reads DSGVTQTPKHLITATGQRVTLRCSPRSGDLSVYWYQQSLDQGLQFLIQYYNGEERAKGNILERFSAQQFPDLHSELNLSSLELGDSALYFCASSVSGNSGNTIYFGEGSWLTVV.

The chain combines TRBV4-1 with TRBJ1-2, with D perhaps matching TRBD1 (5 bases). The V gene lost 4 bases and the J gene lost 4 bases, with 16 bases spanning the gap. CDR1 is MGHRA and CDR2 is YSYEKL in the germline V gene. The CDR3 contains 15 residues. CDR3 DNA: TGCGCCAGCAGCCGAGGACAAACCGAAAGCTATGGCTACACCTTC. It encodes CASSRGQTESYGYTF.

This clone was detected only once. The chain carries TRBV10-3 and TRBJ2-3, with 7 nucleotides matching TRBD2. The CDR3 extends over 16 amino acids. The germline gives CDR1 ENHRY, CDR2 SYGVKD. The V and J ends lost 0 bases and 1 base, in that order; junction bases with no gene match: 4. The CDR3 DNA reads as TGTGCCATCAGTGAGTCGCGGCTAGCGGGCACAGATACGCAGTATTTT. Translating gives CAISESRLAGTDTQYF.

This clone was seen a single time. DNA of the CDR3: TGTGCCAGCAGCTTATGGGGCCTTAACTATGGCTACACCTTC. This translates into CASSLWGLNYGYTF. The chain recombines TRBV13 with TRBJ1-2; maybe TRBD1 (5 bases). The CDR3 covers 14 residues. Trimming removed 2 bases at V and 1 base at J, with 8 bases between. CDR1 PRHDT and CDR2 FYEKMQ come from the germline V gene (reference sequence).

V is TRBV2 and J is TRBJ2-2, with 7 bases fitting TRBD1. Germline lookup yields CDR1 SNHLY and CDR2 FYNNEI. The CDR3 spans 14 residues. V shed 9 bases, J shed 0 bases, and the junction held 4 bases outside the gene matches. The DNA of the CDR3 is TGTGCCAGAGAGACAGGGACGAACACCGGGGAGCTGTTTTTT. It translates to CARETGTNTGELFF. The complete variable domain, with remaining parts taken from reference TRBV2 and TRBJ2-2, reads EPEVTQTPSHQVTQMGQEVILRCVPISNHLYFYWYRQILGQKVEFLVSFYNNEISEKSEIFDDQFSVERPDGSNFTLKIRSTKLEDSAMYFCARETGTNTGELFFGEGSRLTVL.

The chain carries TRBV7-2 and TRBJ2-3; 9 positions agree with TRBD2. Germline CDR1 is SGHTA and CDR2 is FQGNSA. V dropped 2 bases and J dropped 3; count of bases not matched to a gene: 12. This CDR3 contains 18 residues. In nucleotides, the CDR3 is TGTGCCAGCAGCTTATTTTATGCGGCGGGAGGGCCTACAGATACGCAGTATTTT. It specifies CASSLFYAAGGPTDTQYF.

The chain joins TRBV9 to TRBJ2-7; 7 nucleotides line up with TRBD2. The V and J ends lost 0 bases and 2 bases, in that order; junction bases with no gene match: 2. Germline V lookup: CDR1 SGDLS, CDR2 YYNGEE. There are 14 residues in the CDR3. The CDR3 spells CASSVAGTTYEQYF. The CDR3 region has the DNA TGTGCCAGCAGCGTAGCAGGGACTACCTACGAGCAGTACTTC.

The V call is TRBV14, the J call TRBJ1-1; possibly TRBD1 for D (5 bases). Trimming shortened V by 2 bases and J by 10 bases, and 20 bases separated the two germline ends. Germline V gene data show CDR1 as SGHDN and CDR2 as FVKESK. This CDR3 spans 15 amino acids. The CDR3 DNA reads as TGTGCCAGCAGCCAAAGAAGGGGATCCGAGATAAGAGCTTTCTTT. Its translation is CASSQRRGSEIRAFF.

This clone was seen once. The rearrangement uses TRBV4-1 and TRBJ1-2; no reliable D call. Trimming took 0 bases from V and 3 from J, leaving 11 bases between them. CDR3 length equals 15 residues. In germline, CDR1 is MGHRA, CDR2 YSYEKL. CDR3 protein: CASSQDRGSDYGYTF. DNA for the CDR3: TGCGCCAGCAGCCAAGATCGAGGGAGTGACTATGGCTACACCTTC.

This rearrangement joins TRBV5-1 to TRBJ2-7; no reliable D call. The V gene's germline CDR1 is SGHRS and CDR2 YFSETQ. The CDR3 runs 14 residues. V was pared by 0 bases and J by 1 base, with 8 bases between. The chain's CDR3 is CASSLDPASYEQYF. In nucleotides, the CDR3 is TGCGCCAGCAGCTTGGACCCAGCGTCCTACGAGCAGTACTTC.

The V gene is TRBV9, the J gene TRBJ2-2; a weak D match, TRBD1 (5 bases). CDR1 and CDR2 (germline): SGDLS, YYNGEE. The length of the CDR3 is 15 residues. V lost 0 bases to trimming and J lost 4 bases, with 10 bases between them. In nucleotides, the CDR3 is TGTGCCAGCAGCGTAGACCAGGGCCCCACCGGGGAGCTGTTTTTT. It is translated as CASSVDQGPTGELFF.

The chain carries TRBV19 and TRBJ2-5; 7 bases agree with TRBD1. The germline gives CDR1 LNHDA, CDR2 SQIVND (reference sequence). CDR3 length: 17 amino acids. V was pared by 1 base and J by 4 bases, with 12 bases of the junction left unmatched. This chain's CDR3 is CASSIATGQGEGETQYF. The CDR3 region has the DNA TGTGCCAGTAGTATAGCAACCGGGCAGGGGGAAGGAGAGACCCAGTACTTC.